This T cell receptor beta chain appears in the sequencing data of a study of blood T cells in healthy people across ages. Roughly 10 milliliters of peripheral blood were drawn from each donor. The use of a sample-barcoded 5' primer and a J-beta primer mix characterized a second PCR of roughly 6 to 12 cycles. The template-switch adaptor, which had 12 random nucleotides, put a tag on each cDNA molecule. Paired-end reads containing CDR3 totaled no fewer than 2.5 million for each sample. Each CDR3 protein is one row after TCRdb ran MiXCR on the 5' RACE reads. The sample lists about 1.6 million distinct CDR3 sequences, about 35% occurring once. The CDR3 extends over 16 amino acids. The germline V and J ends were trimmed by 0 bases and 1 base, with 13 bases remaining between them. Per germline, CDR1 SGHVS and CDR2 FNYEAQ. As for this clonotype: Its target is unknown.

Study-level findings and limits: Measured against age, TCR beta diversity per million T cells decreased in a roughly linear manner.

The sample consisted of blood. The V and J genes are TRBV7-6 and TRBJ2-7; the D is unclear. The receptor was isolated from a woman aged 25 to 39 in good health. The CDR3 is CASSLAKGQVSYEQYF. In DNA form, the CDR3 reads TGTGCCAGCAGCTTAGCGAAAGGCCAGGTATCCTACGAGCAGTACTTC.